The 7 T cell receptor beta chains given below trace back to one sample, sequenced in a study of cytomegalovirus exposure and HLA in healthy donors. PCR was performed using 60 Vbeta and 13 Jbeta primers. TCRdb keeps only in-frame clones here, not all; method: immunoSEQ multiplex PCR. This table has approximately 150,000 clones, 71% appearing once. Sequencing used PBMCs. These receptor sequences come from a woman aged 25 to 39 in good health and CMV-seronegative.

The V call is TRBV5-6, the J call TRBJ1-1; D ambiguous. The CDR3 runs to 13 residues. Between the trimmed V and J ends, which lost 6 bases and 5 bases, there was a span of 14 bases. Germline-derived CDR1 and CDR2 are SGHDT and YYEEEE. The CDR3 here is CASTPLLGTEAFF. The DNA for the CDR3 is TGTGCCAGCACGCCCCTCCTCGGGACTGAAGCTTTCTTT. Full variable domain (outside the CDR3, taken from reference TRBV5-6 and TRBJ1-1): DAGVTQSPTHLIKTRGQQVTLRCSPKSGHDTVSWYQQALGQGPQFIFQYYEEEERQRGNFPDRFSGHQFPNYSSELNVNALLLGDSALYLCASTPLLGTEAFFGQGTRLTVV.

The rearrangement links TRBV19 to TRBJ2-1; TRBD1 matches at 7 bases. V gave up 5 bases and J gave up 2 bases; unmatched junction bases: 9. CDR1 LNHDA and CDR2 SQIVND come from the germline V gene (reference sequence). The CDR3 loop spans 16 amino acids. In nucleotides, the CDR3 is TGTGCCAGTAGTCCACAAGACAGGGCGGCCTACAATGAGCAGTTCTTC. Its translation: CASSPQDRAAYNEQFF.

CDR3 in DNA: TGTGCCAGCACCCGGGACAGGAATACGCCCCAGCATTTT. As protein: CASTRDRNTPQHF. This chain uses TRBV2 with TRBJ1-5; 8 nucleotides align to TRBD1. Losses at the gene ends were 7 bases for V and 9 bases for J; bases not matched to a gene: 8. Germline CDR1 is SNHLY and CDR2 is FYNNEI. This CDR3 is built from 13 residues.

This rearrangement joins TRBV15 to TRBJ2-7, with TRBD2 as a possible D gene (6 bases). CDR1 and CDR2 (germline): LNHNV, YYDKDF (reference sequence). The CDR3 loop spans 14 amino acids. Trimming stripped 3 bases from V and 1 base from J, with 10 bases between. This CDR3 reads CATSRDYNSYEQYF. CDR3 DNA sequence: TGTGCCACCAGCAGGGACTATAATTCCTACGAGCAGTACTTC.

This chain links TRBV27 with TRBJ1-5; a weak D match, TRBD1 (5 bases). Germline CDR1 and CDR2: MNHEY and SMNVEV (reference sequence). Trimming left V 5 bases short and J 5 bases short, with 10 bases between. The CDR3 is 13 amino acids. Here the CDR3 reads CASSVGRDQPQHF. The CDR3 DNA is TGTGCCAGCAGTGTGGGGCGCGATCAGCCCCAGCATTTT.

In its sample, this clone was seen a few times. Other DNA sequences within the sample encode an identical CDR3. The chain is built from TRBV5-1 and TRBJ1-5; 7 nucleotides line up with TRBD1. CDR1 is SGHRS and CDR2 is YFSETQ in the germline V gene. There are 14 residues in the CDR3. The junction had 3 bases not matched to a gene; V was cut back by 4 bases and J by 2 bases. The CDR3, as DNA: TGCGCCAGCAGCCTTCAGGGGGGCAATCAGCCCCAGCATTTT. This gives the protein CASSLQGGNQPQHF. Combining the CDR3 with reference TRBV5-1 and TRBJ1-5 gives the whole variable domain KAGVTQTPRYLIKTRGQQVTLSCSPISGHRSVSWYQQTPGQGLQFLFEYFSETQRNKGNFPGRFSGRQFSNSRSEMNVSTLELGDSALYLCASSLQGGNQPQHFGDGTRLSIL.

The rearrangement joins TRBV25-1 to TRBJ2-7; TRBD1 matches 9 bases. This CDR3 contains 12 residues. Trimming at V came to 6 bases and at J to 6 bases, leaving 3 bases not matched to a gene. Germline V gene sequence: CDR1 MGHDK, CDR2 SYGVNS. CDR3 loop: CASSLDRGEQYF. The CDR3 bases are TGTGCCAGCAGCCTGGACAGGGGCGAGCAGTACTTC.